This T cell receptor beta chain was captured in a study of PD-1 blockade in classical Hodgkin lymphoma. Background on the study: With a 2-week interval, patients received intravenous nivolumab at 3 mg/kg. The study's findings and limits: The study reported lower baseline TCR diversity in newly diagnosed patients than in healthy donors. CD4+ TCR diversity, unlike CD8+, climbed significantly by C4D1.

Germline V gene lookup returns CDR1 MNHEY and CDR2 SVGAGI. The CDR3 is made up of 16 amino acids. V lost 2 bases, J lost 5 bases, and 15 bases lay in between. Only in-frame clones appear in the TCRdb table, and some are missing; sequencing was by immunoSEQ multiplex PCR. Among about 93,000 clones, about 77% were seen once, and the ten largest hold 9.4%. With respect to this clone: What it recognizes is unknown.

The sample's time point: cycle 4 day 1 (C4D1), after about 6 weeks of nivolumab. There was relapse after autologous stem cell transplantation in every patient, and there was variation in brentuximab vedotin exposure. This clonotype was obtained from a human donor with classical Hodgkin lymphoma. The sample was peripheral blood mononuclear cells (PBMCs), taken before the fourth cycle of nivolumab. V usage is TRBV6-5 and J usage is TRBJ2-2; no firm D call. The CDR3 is CASSYDTRTGTGELFF. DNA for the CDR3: TGTGCCAGCAGTTACGACACAAGGACCGGGACCGGGGAGCTGTTTTTT.